Following are 7 T cell receptor beta chains from one sample sequenced in a study of OX40 agonist ivuxolimab in advanced cancers. Clones were sequenced by immunoSEQ multiplex PCR, and TCRdb holds only the in-frame ones, with some missing. Of 70,000 to 95,000 clones in the sample, about four fifths were seen once. The material was CD4+ or CD8+ T cells sorted from blood, obtained in a trial of the OX40 agonist ivuxolimab. The receptors originated from an adult with an advanced solid tumor such as melanoma, head and neck, liver or kidney cancer.

This clone has a single count. The chain combines TRBV13 with TRBJ2-1; 11 bases fit TRBD2. Germline V CDR1 and CDR2: PRHDT, FYEKMQ (reference sequence). CDR3 length: 16 residues. V shed 4 bases and J 5 bases; nucleotides not matched to a gene: 7. Here the CDR3 DNA reads TGTGCCAGCAGCTCCCTGACTAGCGGGAAGGACAATGAGCAGTTCTTC. Encoded protein: CASSSLTSGKDNEQFF.

The rearrangement joins TRBV7-2 to TRBJ2-7; a weak D match, TRBD1 (5 bases). Germline CDR1 is SGHTA and CDR2 is FQGNSA. V lost 1 base to trimming and J lost 0 bases, with 13 bases between them. CDR3 length: 16 amino acids. The CDR3 nucleotides read TGTGCCAGCAGCTTAGTAGGGGCGTTCCCCTCCTACGAGCAGTACTTC. It codes for CASSLVGAFPSYEQYF.

This chain uses TRBV6-4 with TRBJ2-1; tentative D call: TRBD2 (6 bases). The length of the CDR3 is 15 residues. CDR1 and CDR2 (germline): MRHNA, SNTAGT. V lost 0 bases, J lost 9 bases, and 15 bases lay in between. The CDR3, as DNA: TGTGCCAGCAGTGACTCGAGTCGGAGGGTAGGTGAGCAGTTCTTC. Amino acids: CASSDSSRRVGEQFF.

This clone showed up just a few times. V gene TRBV30 combines with J gene TRBJ2-3, with a tentative D call TRBD2 (5 bases). The CDR3 is 15 residues long. Germline lookup yields CDR1 GTSNPN and CDR2 SVGIG (reference sequence). Trimming removed 2 bases at V and 3 bases at J, with 15 bases between. The CDR3 spells CAWSRRGSGTDTQYF. The CDR3 DNA reads as TGTGCCTGGAGTCGCCGGGGTTCGGGGACAGATACGCAGTATTTT.

The V call is TRBV21-1, the J call TRBJ1-5. TRBV21-1 is a recognized pseudogene. This CDR3 spans 20 amino acids. CDR3 bases: TGTGCCAGCAGCAAATGGGGCCGGGACGGAGATCCTAATAGCAATCAGCCCCAGCATTTT. It specifies CASSKWGRDGDPNSNQPQHF.

The J gene is TRBJ2-2, the V gene TRBV6-5, with 7 nucleotides matching TRBD1. Trimming removed 2 bases from V and 1 base from J; junction bases left unmatched: 4. The length of the CDR3 is 16 residues. CDR1 and CDR2 (germline): MNHEY, SVGAGI. CDR3 bases: TGTGCCAGCAGTTACGATAGGACAGGGAACACCGGGGAGCTGTTTTTT. Its translation is CASSYDRTGNTGELFF.

This clone was seen a single time. The chain joins TRBV7-8 to TRBJ2-1, with 10 bases fitting TRBD2. The germline V gene has CDR1 SGHVS and CDR2 FQNEAQ. The V segment lost 5 bases and the J segment 5 bases; nucleotides outside the gene matches: 9. The CDR3 contains 16 residues. The CDR3 region is CASSQRGGTPNNEQFF. The DNA for the CDR3 is TGTGCCAGCAGCCAGCGGGGGGGGACACCTAACAATGAGCAGTTCTTC. Using reference TRBV7-8 and TRBJ2-1 for the parts outside the CDR3, the full variable domain is GAGVSQSPRYKVAKRGQDVALRCDPISGHVSLFWYQQALGQGPEFLTYFQNEAQLDKSGLPSDRFFAERPEGSVSTLKIQRTQQEDSAVYLCASSQRGGTPNNEQFFGPGTRLTVL.